The clone carrying this T cell receptor (beta chain) has only one observation. The V gene lost 2 bases and the J gene lost 4 bases, with 14 bases spanning the gap. Germline CDR1 is SGHTA and CDR2 is FQGNSA. The length of the CDR3 is 16 residues. Total RNA was isolated from each sample in quantities of at least 5.5 micrograms. This sample was taken from a study of blood T cells in healthy people across ages. Study in general: About one barcoded beta molecule per two T cells was the capture yield of template switching.

A second PCR of about 7 to 12 cycles used a sample-barcoded 5' primer and a J-beta primer mix. From the 5' RACE reads, TCRdb called clonotypes with MiXCR, one entry per CDR3 protein. This sample has about 1.4 million distinct CDR3 sequences, with approximately 60% found just once. The rearrangement links TRBV7-2 to TRBJ1-4; D is unresolved. This receptor was taken from a young man in good health. The sequenced material came from blood. For the CDR3, the DNA is TGTGCCAGCAGCTTACTAAGTTGGGAGAATAATGAAAAACTGTTTTTT. Its protein is CASSLLSWENNEKLFF.